This entry concerns a single TCR beta chain. It lacks a known antigen. Nothing much larger sits one base from this clone, and base qualities are not available. From its cysteine to its phenylalanine, the CDR3 spans 15 amino acids. Of the read, only the CDR3 DNA is kept; its 45 bases are in frame from base 1. Trimming removed 5 bases from V and 2 bases from J; the gene matches leave 6 bases unexplained. CDR1 and CDR2, looked up from the germline V gene, are MDHEN and SYDVKM. The library came from RT-PCR. Sequenced using an Illumina HiSeq 2500. TCRdb took the public reads, trimmed them with fastp at Q25, ran MiXCR for clone calling and kept in-frame beta chains. Identical CDR3 proteins give one entry, which carries the most common genes and DNA. In all, the sample holds 500,000 to 600,000 distinct CDR3 sequences, and around 15% of those were seen once. The biggest ten clones account for roughly 11% of the sample.

This sample is drawn from a study of response to subunit inactivated influenza vaccine listed by TCRdb under 2018. Study-wide context: The study used deep quantitative T cell receptor repertoire profiling to track responses to a trivalent subunit inactivated influenza vaccine. General study outcomes and caveats: The authors proposed that each seasonal influenza vaccination may bring in only a limited number of new T cells.

The receptor's source is a man aged 50 to 60 who received an inactivated influenza vaccine. Donor details come from another sample of the same person, matched by shared clones. The chain was built from TRBV28 and TRBJ2-3; the central 8 bases match TRBD2. Material: PBMCs from blood, obtained less than 13 days after vaccination. The nucleotides are TGTGCCAGCAGTGTCTTAGCGGGACACACAGATACGCAGTATTTT. It translates to CASSVLAGHTDTQYF.